This T cell receptor (beta chain) came from a study of blood T cell repertoires in COVID-19. Across the study: Samples of COVID-19 (acute and convalescent) were obtained from the United States, Italy and Spain.

The CDR3 is 14 residues long. V shed 6 bases and J shed 5 bases, with 13 bases lying between them. Germline V CDR1 and CDR2: MNHEY, SVGAGI. Authors' methods: Amplifying reference gene primers gave estimates of nucleated cell counts. The assay was immunoSEQ multiplex PCR, and TCRdb's table has in-frame clones only and misses some. V, J and clone size are taken as reported in that table, and D and trimming were inferred from the DNA itself. Of around 330,000 clones detected, over 75% appear once; the ten largest clones hold roughly a tenth. Participants were aged 18 to 89 years from around 25 US areas. For recovered donors of Cohort 3, there were two negative PCRs, clearance, or symptom resolution.

The clonotype comes from a woman in her thirties or forties who had recovered from COVID-19. The chain carries TRBV6-5 and TRBJ1-4; D perhaps matches TRBD1 (5 bases). The sample comprised PBMCs or T cells enriched from blood (not recorded which). The CDR3 DNA follows: TGTGCCAGCAGGAGCCGTGGGGGGAATGAAAAACTGTTTTTT. As protein: CASRSRGGNEKLFF.